This TCR beta chain was recorded in a study of PD-1 blockade in classical Hodgkin lymphoma. As to time point: newly diagnosed, previously untreated cHL patient sample. Out of thawed PBMCs, magnetic negative selection purified CD4+ T cells. The CDR3 runs to 19 residues. V shed 3 bases, J shed 4 bases, and the junction held 16 bases outside the gene matches. The germline CDR1 and CDR2 sequences are SGHTA and FQGNSA. Sequenced by immunoSEQ multiplex PCR; TCRdb stores in-frame clones only, minus some. The sample includes 15,000 to 17,000 clones, roughly 84% seen only once; the top ten take 0.84%. The clonotype originates from a human donor with classical Hodgkin lymphoma. The V and J genes are TRBV7-2 and TRBJ2-5, with TRBD1 identical over 11 bases. The sequenced sample consisted of CD4+ T cells from blood. CDR3 DNA: TGTGCCAGCAGCTTGAAGGACAGGGGGCGCTTCGGGGTGGGAGAGACCCAGTACTTC. Translating it yields CASSLKDRGRFGVGETQYF.